This section outlines one T cell receptor (beta chain) sequence together with its context. Its antigen is unknown. Qualities for individual bases were not recorded, and no much larger clone is one base off. The TCR beta CDR3 regions were amplified from the RNA transcripts. The first round of RT-PCR for the TCR CDR3 was performed with the HTBI primer set and the Qiagen OneStep RT-PCR kit. Libraries were constructed in a second round of multiplex PCR, after which size selection and purification were performed. Libraries were sequenced paired-end with 100 bp reads on an Illumina HiSeq2000. In the paper's pipeline: SOAPnuke was used to process the raw data, with reads discarded if the reads contained adapters or uncalled bases, had a mean Phred below 15, or lacked an exact constant-primer or identifier match. COPE v1.2.5 was used to merge the high-quality paired reads, and each unique nucleotide sequence was defined as a clonotype. MiTCR v1.1 was used to align the clonotypes against IMGT TRBV, TRBD and TRBJ reference segments. The analysis was restricted to V-J combinations with a frequency above 0.0001, which together covered about 99% of the repertoires. The TCS score was defined as the ratio of F50 (clonal expansion) to E x V (chaos), calculated using BLOSUM62-based TCRdist between CDR3 peptides within each V-J. Welch's t-statistics and random forest reduced 514 V-J features to 10 to 15, which were used in a naive Bayes classifier (R e1071). TCRdb trimmed the raw reads at Q25, called clones with MiXCR and kept productive beta chains. Every CDR3 protein is listed once, alongside the most common genes and DNA of its rows. These V and J calls are TCRdb output, not the study's own analysis. For this sample the table gives hundreds of thousands of distinct CDR3 sequences, of which 15% to 20% were detected only once. The top ten clones comprise about 18% of the sample.

A patient counted as having stable Graves' hyperthyroidism if no progression to ophthalmopathy occurred over 18 months of follow-up. Hyperthyroidism patients were newly diagnosed, had a disease duration of under 2 months, and were aged 18 to 65 years. Any patient with an uncontrolled infection, another autoimmune disease, pregnancy or lactation was excluded. Diagnoses relied on clinical symptoms, serum thyroxine and TRAb, thyroid ultrasound and orbital computed tomography. Ficoll-Paque density gradient centrifugation was used to isolate PBMCs from about 10 ml of fresh peripheral blood. Total RNA was extracted with Trizol reagent, and quality was checked on an Agilent 2100 Bioanalyzer. CDR1 and CDR2 are drawn from the germline V gene: SGHTA, FQGNSA. Unmatched junction bases come to 4, with V trimmed by 5 bases and J by 1 base. The CDR3, cysteine through phenylalanine, is 15 amino acids long. Kept here is only the CDR3 DNA, which spans 45 bases and is read in frame from base 1.

The sample belongs to a study of T cells in Graves' hyperthyroidism and ophthalmopathy (dated by TCRdb to between 2019 and 2020). With regard to the full study: Peripheral blood samples were taken at initial diagnosis, before any treatment was given. For training and testing, the 100 or so patients in the discovery cohort were randomly divided in a 7:3 ratio. TCR V-J signatures able to tell the groups apart were searched for in a discovery cohort of around 95 patients, of whom around 43 had Graves' ophthalmopathy and about 55 had stable Graves' hyperthyroidism. The paper reports TCR Vbeta CDR3 sequencing of 140 or so peripheral blood samples: around 41 ophthalmopathy, approximately 74 hyperthyroidism and approximately 17 progressor patients. Following sampling, methimazole starting at 30 mg daily was given to hyperthyroidism patients, and high-dose intravenous methylprednisolone was given to ophthalmopathy patients. Prospective prediction of ophthalmopathy was tested in an independent validation cohort of approximately 19 hyperthyroidism patients and some 17 patients who later progressed to ophthalmopathy. In addition, the study compared T-cell repertoires in thyroid tissue and in blood from about 6 Graves' hyperthyroidism patients. Beyond this particular receptor, the publication reports: In cross-validation, a model built on a 13 V-J signature told ophthalmopathy apart from stable hyperthyroidism with 87.88% sensitivity and around 84% specificity, and in testing the same model reached 80%/75%. During validation, the model predicted progression to ophthalmopathy a median of about 5.9 months ahead of onset, with more than 60% sensitivity and 72% to 85% specificity. Blood samples also contained most of the expanded thyroid clonotypes (frequency above 0.001), which suggests that blood repertoires may reflect thyroid immune responses. No statistical method was used to set the sample size in advance, and investigators knew the group allocation.

Sequencing input: blood. This chain joins TRBV7-2 to TRBJ2-7, with 11 middle bases fitting TRBD1. This clonotype was obtained from a woman aged 18-29 years with Graves' hyperthyroidism. At the DNA level, the sequence is TGTGCCAGCAGCATGGGGGACAGGGGGTCCTACGAGCAGTACTTC. Its protein reads: CASSMGDRGSYEQYF.